This T cell receptor beta chain comes out of a study of long-term antiretroviral therapy in people with HIV. The assay used was immunoSEQ (version v3.0), run at survey level. Produced via immunoSEQ multiplex PCR; TCRdb's table is partial and in-frame only. The sample yields roughly 30,000 clones, over 80% seen once. Sequences were derived from unsorted PBMCs, sampled around 2.8 years after starting antiretroviral therapy. This receptor was taken from a man in his thirties or forties with HIV.

The DNA for the CDR3 is TGTGCCACCAGCAGATCTTCCGGGACAGGGGTCGAGCAGTACTTC. This sequence encodes CATSRSSGTGVEQYF. The chain recombines TRBV15 with TRBJ2-7; 10 bases match TRBD1. V gave up 2 bases and J gave up 6 bases; unmatched junction bases: 7. CDR3 length equals 15 residues. From germline, CDR1 is LNHNV and CDR2 YYDKDF (reference sequence).